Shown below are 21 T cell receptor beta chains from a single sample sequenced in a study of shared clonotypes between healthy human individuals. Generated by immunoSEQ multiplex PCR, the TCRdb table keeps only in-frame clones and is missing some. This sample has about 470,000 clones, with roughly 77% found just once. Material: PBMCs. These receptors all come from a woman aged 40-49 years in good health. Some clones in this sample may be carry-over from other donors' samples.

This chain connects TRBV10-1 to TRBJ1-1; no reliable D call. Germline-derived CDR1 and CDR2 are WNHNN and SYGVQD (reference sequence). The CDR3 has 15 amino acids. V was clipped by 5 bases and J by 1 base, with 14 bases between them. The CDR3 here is CASSPYGPTNTEAFF. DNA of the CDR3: TGCGCCAGCAGTCCCTACGGGCCGACGAACACTGAAGCTTTCTTT.

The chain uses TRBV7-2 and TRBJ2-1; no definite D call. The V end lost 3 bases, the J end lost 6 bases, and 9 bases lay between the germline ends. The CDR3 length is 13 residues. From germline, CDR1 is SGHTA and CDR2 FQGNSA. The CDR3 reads CASSFSRANEQFF. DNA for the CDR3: TGTGCCAGCAGCTTCTCTAGAGCCAATGAGCAGTTCTTC.

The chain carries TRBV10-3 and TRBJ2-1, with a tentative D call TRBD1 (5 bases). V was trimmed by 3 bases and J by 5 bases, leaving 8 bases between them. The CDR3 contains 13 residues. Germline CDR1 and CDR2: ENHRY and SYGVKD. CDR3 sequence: CAISEGVDNEQFF. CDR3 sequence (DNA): TGTGCCATCAGTGAAGGGGTAGACAATGAGCAGTTCTTC.

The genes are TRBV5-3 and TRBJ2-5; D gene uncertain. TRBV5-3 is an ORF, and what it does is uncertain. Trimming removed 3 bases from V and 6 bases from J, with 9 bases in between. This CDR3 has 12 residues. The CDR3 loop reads CARSCTAQTQYF. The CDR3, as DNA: TGTGCCAGAAGCTGCACGGCACAGACCCAGTACTTC.

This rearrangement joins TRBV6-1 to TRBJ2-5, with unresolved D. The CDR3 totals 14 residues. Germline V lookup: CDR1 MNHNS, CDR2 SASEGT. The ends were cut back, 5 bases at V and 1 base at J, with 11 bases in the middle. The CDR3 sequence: CASSRQQTQETQYF. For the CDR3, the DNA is TGTGCCAGCAGTCGCCAGCAGACCCAAGAGACCCAGTACTTC.

CDR3 sequence reads: CASSADSDRVTEAFF. CDR3 nucleotide sequence: TGCGCCAGCAGCGCGGACTCCGACAGGGTCACTGAAGCTTTCTTT. The chain has TRBV5-1 and TRBJ1-1; 7 positions agree with TRBD1. The CDR3 is 15 residues long. The germline CDR1 and CDR2 sequences are SGHRS and YFSETQ. With V trimmed by 4 bases and J by 4 bases, 10 bases remained unmatched.

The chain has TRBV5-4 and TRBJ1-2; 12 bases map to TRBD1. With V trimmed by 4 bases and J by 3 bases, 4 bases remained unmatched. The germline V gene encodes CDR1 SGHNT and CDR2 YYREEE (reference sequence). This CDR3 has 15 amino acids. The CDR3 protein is CASSGGQGADYGYTF. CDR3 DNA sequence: TGTGCCAGCAGCGGGGGACAGGGGGCCGACTATGGCTACACCTTC.

This CDR3 reads CASSLPGPGYGYTF. The CDR3 DNA is TGTGCCAGCAGTCTACCGGGACCTGGTTATGGCTACACCTTC. The chain recombines TRBV6-1 with TRBJ1-2; D is possibly TRBD1 (5 bases). Per the germline V gene, CDR1 is MNHNS and CDR2 is SASEGT. The CDR3 has 14 amino acids. The V end lost 5 bases, the J end lost 5 bases, and 15 bases lay between the germline ends.

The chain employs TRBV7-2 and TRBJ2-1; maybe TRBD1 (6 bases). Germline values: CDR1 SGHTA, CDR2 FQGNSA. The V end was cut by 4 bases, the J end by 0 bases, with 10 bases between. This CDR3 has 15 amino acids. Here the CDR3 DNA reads TGTGCCAGCAGCTCTAGGGGGAGCTCCTACAATGAGCAGTTCTTC. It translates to CASSSRGSSYNEQFF. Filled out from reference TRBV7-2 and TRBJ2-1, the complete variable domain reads GAGVSQSPSNKVTEKGKDVELRCDPISGHTALYWYRQSLGQGLEFLIYFQGNSAPDKSGLPSDRFSAERTGGSVSTLTIQRTQQEDSAVYLCASSSRGSSYNEQFFGPGTRLTVL.

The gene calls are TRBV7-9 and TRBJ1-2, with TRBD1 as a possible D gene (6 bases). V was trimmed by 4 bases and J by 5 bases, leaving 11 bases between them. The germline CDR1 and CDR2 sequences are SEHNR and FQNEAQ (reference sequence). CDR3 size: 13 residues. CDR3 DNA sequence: TGTGCCAGCAGCTCCCCGGGGGCGTATGGCTACACCTTC. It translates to CASSSPGAYGYTF.

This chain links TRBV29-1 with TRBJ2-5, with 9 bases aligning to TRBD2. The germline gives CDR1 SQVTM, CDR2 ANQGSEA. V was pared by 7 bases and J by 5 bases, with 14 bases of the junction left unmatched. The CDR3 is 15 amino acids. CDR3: CSALPLAGVEETQYF. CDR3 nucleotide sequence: TGCAGCGCTTTACCCTTAGCGGGAGTGGAGGAGACCCAGTACTTC.

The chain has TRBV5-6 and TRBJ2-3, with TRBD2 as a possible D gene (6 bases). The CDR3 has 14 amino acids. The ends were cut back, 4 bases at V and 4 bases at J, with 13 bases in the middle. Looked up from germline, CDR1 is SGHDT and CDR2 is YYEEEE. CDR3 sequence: CASSHLGGADTQYF. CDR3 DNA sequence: TGTGCCAGCAGCCACCTGGGGGGTGCAGATACGCAGTATTTT.

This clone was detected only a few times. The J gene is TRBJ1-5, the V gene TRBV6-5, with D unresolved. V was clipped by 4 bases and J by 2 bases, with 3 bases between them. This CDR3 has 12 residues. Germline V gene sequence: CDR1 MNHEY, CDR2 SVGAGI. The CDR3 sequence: CASSSGNQPQHF. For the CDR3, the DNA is TGTGCCAGCAGTTCGGGCAATCAGCCCCAGCATTTT.

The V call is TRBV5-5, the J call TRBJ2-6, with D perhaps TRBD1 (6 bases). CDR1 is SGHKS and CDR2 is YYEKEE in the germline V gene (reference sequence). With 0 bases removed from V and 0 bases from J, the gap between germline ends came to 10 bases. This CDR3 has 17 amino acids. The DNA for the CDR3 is TGTGCCAGCAGCTTGGGGGGGACACCCTCTGGGGCCAACGTCCTGACTTTC. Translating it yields CASSLGGTPSGANVLTF. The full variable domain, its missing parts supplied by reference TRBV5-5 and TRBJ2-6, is DAGVTQSPTHLIKTRGQQVTLRCSPISGHKSVSWYQQVLGQGPQFIFQYYEKEERGRGNFPDRFSARQFPNYSSELNVNALLLGDSALYLCASSLGGTPSGANVLTFGAGSRLTVL.

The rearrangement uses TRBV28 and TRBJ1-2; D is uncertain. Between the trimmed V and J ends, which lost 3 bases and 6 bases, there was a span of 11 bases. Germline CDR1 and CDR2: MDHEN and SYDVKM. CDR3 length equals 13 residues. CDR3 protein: CASSLRPVHGYTF. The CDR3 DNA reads TGTGCCAGCAGTTTGAGGCCGGTCCATGGCTACACCTTC.

In DNA, the CDR3 is TGTGCCAGCAGCCAGACCCGGGGGGGACCCTACGAGCAGTACTTC. Its protein is CASSQTRGGPYEQYF. The V and J genes are TRBV7-8 and TRBJ2-7; 8 positions agree with TRBD2. The V gene's germline CDR1 is SGHVS and CDR2 FQNEAQ. The J segment lost 2 bases and the V segment lost 5 bases, leaving 8 bases of the junction unmatched. This CDR3 region has 15 residues. Combining the CDR3 with reference TRBV7-8 and TRBJ2-7 gives the whole variable domain GAGVSQSPRYKVAKRGQDVALRCDPISGHVSLFWYQQALGQGPEFLTYFQNEAQLDKSGLPSDRFFAERPEGSVSTLKIQRTQQEDSAVYLCASSQTRGGPYEQYFGPGTRLTVT.

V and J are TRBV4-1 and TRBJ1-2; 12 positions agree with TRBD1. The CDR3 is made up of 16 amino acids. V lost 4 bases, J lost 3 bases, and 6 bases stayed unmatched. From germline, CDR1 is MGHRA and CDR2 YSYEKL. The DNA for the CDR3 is TGCGCCAGCAGCCGGGGACAGGGGGCCGATGACTATGGCTACACCTTC. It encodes CASSRGQGADDYGYTF.

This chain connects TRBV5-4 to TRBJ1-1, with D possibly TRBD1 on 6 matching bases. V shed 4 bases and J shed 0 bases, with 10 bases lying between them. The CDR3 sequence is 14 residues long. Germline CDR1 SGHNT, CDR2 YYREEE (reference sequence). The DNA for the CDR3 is TGTGCCAGCAGCGCAGACAGGATGAACACTGAAGCTTTCTTT. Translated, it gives CASSADRMNTEAFF.

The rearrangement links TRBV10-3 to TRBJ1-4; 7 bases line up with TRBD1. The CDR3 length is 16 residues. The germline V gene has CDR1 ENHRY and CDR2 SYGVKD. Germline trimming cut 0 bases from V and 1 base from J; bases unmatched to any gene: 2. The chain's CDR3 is CAISESAGGTNEKLFF. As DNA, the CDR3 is TGTGCCATCAGTGAGTCGGCAGGGGGAACTAATGAAAAACTGTTTTTT.

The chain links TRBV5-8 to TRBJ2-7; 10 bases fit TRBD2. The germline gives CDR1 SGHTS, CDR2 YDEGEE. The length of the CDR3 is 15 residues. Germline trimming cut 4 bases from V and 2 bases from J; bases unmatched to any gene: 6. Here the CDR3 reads CASSEGLAATYEQYF. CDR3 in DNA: TGTGCCAGCAGCGAAGGACTAGCGGCCACCTACGAGCAGTACTTC.

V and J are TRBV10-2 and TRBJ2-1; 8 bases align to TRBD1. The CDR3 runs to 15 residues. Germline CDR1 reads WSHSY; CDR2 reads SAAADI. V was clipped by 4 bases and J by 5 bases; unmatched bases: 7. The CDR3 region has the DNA TGCGCCAGCAGTGGAGCAGGGGGCTTTAACAATGAGCAGTTCTTC. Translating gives CASSGAGGFNNEQFF.